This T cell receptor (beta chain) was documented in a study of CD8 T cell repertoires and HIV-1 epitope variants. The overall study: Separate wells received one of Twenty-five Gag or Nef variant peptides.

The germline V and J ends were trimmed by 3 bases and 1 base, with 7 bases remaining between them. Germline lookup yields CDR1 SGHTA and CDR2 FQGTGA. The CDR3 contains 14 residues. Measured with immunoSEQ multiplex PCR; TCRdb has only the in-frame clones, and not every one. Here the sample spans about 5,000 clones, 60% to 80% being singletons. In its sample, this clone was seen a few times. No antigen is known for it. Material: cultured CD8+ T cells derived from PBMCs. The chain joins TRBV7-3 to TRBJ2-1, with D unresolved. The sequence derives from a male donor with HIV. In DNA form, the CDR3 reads TGTGCCAGCAGCTTCGGGCCGTCCTACAATGAGCAGTTCTTC. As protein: CASSFGPSYNEQFF. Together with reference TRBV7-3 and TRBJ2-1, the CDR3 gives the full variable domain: GAGVSQTPSNKVTEKGKYVELRCDPISGHTALYWYRQSLGQGPEFLIYFQGTGAADDSGLPNDRFFAVRPEGSVSTLKIQRTERGDSAVYLCASSFGPSYNEQFFGPGTRLTVL.